Below, 32 T cell receptor beta chains from the same sample are listed, as sequenced in a study of T cell responses to AZD1222 COVID-19 vaccine. Assay used: immunoSEQ multiplex PCR; TCRdb lists only in-frame clones, some missing. The sample yields 70,000 to 95,000 clones, about 84% seen once. Sequencing was performed on peripheral blood, taken on day 0 of AZD1222 vaccination. All receptors come from an adult in good health.

The chain recombines TRBV23-1 with TRBJ1-5; tentative D call: TRBD1 (5 bases). TRBV23-1 is noted as an ORF with a role that remains uncertain. Trimming took off 4 bases at V and 3 bases at J, with 16 bases between the two ends. The CDR3 covers 16 residues. CDR3 amino acids: CASSLAGRDFNQPQHF. CDR3 coding DNA: TGCGCCAGCAGTCTTGCCGGGAGGGACTTCAATCAGCCCCAGCATTTT.

This clone showed up just a few times. This chain connects TRBV15 to TRBJ2-7; possible D gene TRBD1, 6 bases. The CDR3 is 15 residues long. V was clipped by 5 bases and J by 1 base, with 15 bases between them. Germline CDR1 LNHNV, CDR2 YYDKDF (reference sequence). DNA for the CDR3: TGTGCCACCAGCCGAGTTGGGGGCCGATCCTACGAGCAGTACTTC. It specifies CATSRVGGRSYEQYF.

J is TRBJ1-3 and V is TRBV5-1; 7 bases map to TRBD1. CDR1 SGHRS and CDR2 YFSETQ come from the germline V gene. J was trimmed by 3 bases and V by 2 bases; bases with no gene match: 5. The CDR3 loop spans 15 amino acids. The CDR3 region is CASSFRGDSGNTIYF. CDR3 in DNA: TGCGCCAGCAGCTTCCGAGGGGACAGTGGAAACACCATATATTTT.

The V and J genes are TRBV7-6 and TRBJ2-7; no reliable D call. The CDR3 length is 13 residues. Germline values: CDR1 SGHVS, CDR2 FNYEAQ. The ends were cut back, 1 base at V and 3 bases at J, with 7 bases in the middle. This CDR3 reads CASSLGEIYEQYF. DNA of the CDR3: TGTGCCAGCAGCTTAGGAGAGATCTACGAGCAGTACTTC.

The V and J genes are TRBV27 and TRBJ1-2, with 10 bases fitting TRBD1. J gave up 6 bases and V 5 bases, and 12 bases lay outside the gene matches. The CDR3 loop spans 16 amino acids. Looked up from germline, CDR1 is MNHEY and CDR2 is SMNVEV (reference sequence). This chain's CDR3 is CASSLDRGRSRHGYTF. Written as DNA, the CDR3 is TGTGCCAGCAGTCTAGACAGGGGGCGGTCGCGGCATGGCTACACCTTC.

CDR3 sequence reads: CASSVALGVEEKLFF. In DNA, the CDR3 is TGTGCCAGCAGCGTAGCTCTAGGAGTGGAGGAAAAACTGTTTTTT. The rearrangement joins TRBV9 to TRBJ1-4; D call uncertain. The CDR3 covers 15 residues. The germline V and J ends were trimmed by 0 bases and 8 bases, with 14 bases remaining between them. From germline, CDR1 is SGDLS and CDR2 YYNGEE.

This sequence joins TRBV4-1 and TRBJ2-7, with D hard to call. The CDR3 is 16 amino acids. CDR1 MGHRA and CDR2 YSYEKL come from the germline V gene. V lost 1 base, J lost 6 bases, and 19 bases lay in between. CDR3 sequence (DNA): TGCGCCAGCAGCCAAGGACCGCCCGGGCAACCCTCCGAGCAGTACTTC. Protein sequence: CASSQGPPGQPSEQYF.

The rearrangement links TRBV27 to TRBJ1-1; D is uncertain. The V and J ends lost 5 bases and 0 bases respectively, with 7 bases between them. Germline V gene lookup returns CDR1 MNHEY and CDR2 SMNVEV (reference sequence). The CDR3 loop spans 13 amino acids. The CDR3 DNA reads as TGTGCCAGCAGTCCCTACTTGAACACTGAAGCTTTCTTT. Residues: CASSPYLNTEAFF.

The chain has TRBV29-1 and TRBJ2-5; D is undetermined. Trimming stripped 7 bases from V and 3 bases from J, with 15 bases between. CDR1 SQVTM and CDR2 ANQGSEA come from the germline V gene. This CDR3 region has 13 residues. The CDR3 DNA follows: TGCAGCGGTCTAGGTCGACGGAAAGAGACCCAGTACTTC. This translates into CSGLGRRKETQYF.

This clone has a handful of counts. This chain connects TRBV7-8 to TRBJ1-5; D remains unclear. V was shortened by 1 base and J by 1 base, with 5 bases between the two germline ends. The length of the CDR3 is 14 residues. The germline V gene encodes CDR1 SGHVS and CDR2 FQNEAQ. The chain's CDR3 is CASSLGRSNQPQHF. The CDR3 DNA follows: TGTGCCAGCAGCTTAGGCAGAAGCAATCAGCCCCAGCATTTT.

The chain carries TRBV27 and TRBJ1-2; TRBD1 matches 7 bases. The CDR3 is 15 residues long. Unmatched junction bases numbered 6, after V lost 5 bases and J lost 0 bases. The V gene's germline CDR1 is MNHEY and CDR2 SMNVEV (reference sequence). The CDR3 DNA follows: TGTGCCAGCAGTACCCGGACAGGCGCTAACTATGGCTACACCTTC. Its translation: CASSTRTGANYGYTF.

The CDR3 spells CASSSQGQGAYEQYF. The CDR3 DNA reads as TGTGCCAGCAGCTCGCAGGGACAGGGAGCCTACGAGCAGTACTTC. The genes are TRBV11-2 and TRBJ2-7, with 9 bases lining up with TRBD1. Germline trimming cut 4 bases from V and 2 bases from J; bases unmatched to any gene: 6. The germline V gene encodes CDR1 SGHAT and CDR2 FQNNGV. This CDR3 has 15 residues.

This chain uses TRBV5-6 with TRBJ2-5, with TRBD1 as a possible D gene (6 bases). This CDR3 has 14 residues. V lost 2 bases, J lost 5 bases, and 13 bases lay in between. Germline V gene sequence: CDR1 SGHDT, CDR2 YYEEEE. The CDR3 DNA follows: TGTGCCAGCAGCTTAAAACAGGGTTGGGAGACCCAGTACTTC. It encodes CASSLKQGWETQYF.

This clone was recorded once. The chain couples TRBV3-1 (or the pseudogene TRBV3-2) to TRBJ1-4; D call uncertain. The CDR3 sequence is 15 residues long. Trimming removed 5 bases from V and 8 bases from J, with 18 bases in between. CDR1 and CDR2 (germline): LGHDT, YNNKEL (reference sequence). The CDR3 protein is CASSVLGGGGEKLFF. The CDR3 DNA sequence: TGTGCCAGCAGCGTCCTGGGCGGAGGAGGGGAAAAACTGTTTTTT.

The chain has TRBV2 and TRBJ2-2, with D perhaps TRBD1 (6 bases). This CDR3 has 15 residues. Between the trimmed V and J ends, which lost 1 base and 2 bases, there was a span of 8 bases. Germline values: CDR1 SNHLY, CDR2 FYNNEI. As DNA, the CDR3 is TGTGCCAGCAGTGAAGGACAGGTTAACACCGGGGAGCTGTTTTTT. Its protein product is CASSEGQVNTGELFF.

This clone was seen a single time. DNA of the CDR3: TGTGCCACCAAGGAAAGCAGGGCAGAAAATCAGCCCCAGCATTTT. As protein: CATKESRAENQPQHF. V is TRBV15 and J is TRBJ1-5; D is perhaps TRBD1 (5 bases). CDR3 length: 15 residues. Between the trimmed V and J ends, which lost 7 bases and 4 bases, there was a span of 17 bases. Germline assignment: CDR1 LNHNV and CDR2 YYDKDF (reference sequence).

V usage is TRBV2 and J usage is TRBJ1-5; TRBD1 might be the D (5 bases). The CDR3 loop spans 15 amino acids. The V end was cut by 3 bases, the J end by 6 bases, with 15 bases between. Germline values: CDR1 SNHLY, CDR2 FYNNEI. CDR3 in amino acids: CASSDTAGRVQPQHF. The CDR3 DNA reads as TGTGCCAGCAGTGATACCGCAGGGAGGGTTCAGCCCCAGCATTTT.

This clone was seen repeatedly, ten times or more. The V and J genes are TRBV4-1 and TRBJ2-3, with TRBD2 matching 13 bases. V trimming: 4 bases; J trimming: 5 bases; junction bases outside the gene matches: 6. The CDR3 covers 16 residues. CDR1 and CDR2 from the germline V gene are MGHRA and YSYEKL. The CDR3 here is CASSRTSGGAEDTQYF. The CDR3 bases are TGCGCCAGCAGCCGTACTAGCGGGGGGGCTGAAGATACGCAGTATTTT.

With respect to this clone: This sample includes further DNA sequences coding for the same CDR3. CDR3 nucleotide sequence: TGTGCCATCAGTGAGTCCCAAGCGGGAGAGACCCAGTACTTC. Residues: CAISESQAGETQYF. The J gene is TRBJ2-5, the V gene TRBV10-3; D is perhaps TRBD2 (6 bases). Germline V gives CDR1 ENHRY, CDR2 SYGVKD. The CDR3 covers 14 residues. The V gene lost 0 bases and the J gene lost 4 bases, with 9 bases spanning the gap.

The chain carries TRBV7-8 and TRBJ1-5; possibly TRBD1 for D (6 bases). This CDR3 has 15 amino acids. V was clipped by 5 bases and J by 4 bases, with 15 bases between them. Germline V gene lookup returns CDR1 SGHVS and CDR2 FQNEAQ. The CDR3 sequence is CASSPRGAGNQPQHF. As DNA, the CDR3 is TGTGCCAGCAGCCCCCGGGGGGCGGGAAATCAGCCCCAGCATTTT.

V and J are TRBV28 and TRBJ1-6; D is unresolved. CDR1 MDHEN and CDR2 SYDVKM come from the germline V gene. Trimming shortened V by 6 bases and J by 7 bases, and 16 bases separated the two germline ends. There are 15 residues in the CDR3. DNA for the CDR3: TGTGCCAGCAGGTCGGAGGGTTTGGCCAATTCACCCCTCCACTTT. It encodes CASRSEGLANSPLHF.

The chain recombines TRBV27 with TRBJ2-5, with D unresolved. Trimming took off 5 bases at V and 1 base at J, with 5 bases between the two ends. The CDR3 has 12 residues. Germline lookup yields CDR1 MNHEY and CDR2 SMNVEV (reference sequence). The CDR3 loop reads CASSHSQETQYF. CDR3 nucleotides: TGTGCCAGCAGTCACAGCCAAGAGACCCAGTACTTC.

The chain employs TRBV28 and TRBJ1-2; D is uncertain. The CDR3 spans 12 residues. Germline-derived CDR1 and CDR2 are MDHEN and SYDVKM. V lost 6 bases, J lost 1 base, and 6 bases lay in between. Here the CDR3 DNA reads TGTGCCAGCAGCCCCTATAACTATGGCTACACCTTC. The encoded protein is CASSPYNYGYTF.

The chain has TRBV30 and TRBJ1-6, with D unclear. V was cut by 0 bases and J by 7 bases, with 16 bases left in between. The CDR3 totals 16 residues. The germline gives CDR1 GTSNPN, CDR2 SVGIG (reference sequence). The CDR3 protein is CAWSVNQASMNSPLHF. DNA of the CDR3: TGTGCCTGGAGTGTAAATCAGGCTAGCATGAATTCACCCCTCCACTTT.

On this clone: The junction and the germline gene differ at one end; a read error may be behind it. The V call is TRBV25-1, the J call TRBJ2-7; perhaps TRBD1 as D (6 bases). CDR3 length: 13 amino acids. Germline CDR1 and CDR2: MGHDK and SYGVNS. The CDR3 nucleotides are TGTGCCACCAGGGGATACACGACCTATGAGCAGTACTTC. The encoded protein is CATRGYTTYEQYF.

The chain carries TRBV11-2 and TRBJ2-1, with 9 bases matching TRBD1. CDR1 and CDR2 from the germline V gene are SGHAT and FQNNGV. V lost 4 bases, J lost 8 bases, and 9 bases stayed unmatched. The CDR3 has 15 residues. CDR3 residues: CASSSDRGEVDEQFF. DNA of the CDR3: TGTGCCAGCAGCTCGGACAGGGGAGAGGTCGATGAGCAGTTCTTC.

The chain joins TRBV11-3 to TRBJ1-1; D might be TRBD1 (5 bases). CDR1 is SGHNT and CDR2 is YENEEA in the germline V gene. V lost 4 bases to trimming and J lost 1 base, with 7 bases between them. CDR3 length: 13 amino acids. In DNA, the CDR3 is TGTGCCAGCAGCTCCACAGGGAACACTGAAGCTTTCTTT. It is translated as CASSSTGNTEAFF.

The chain is built from TRBV19 and TRBJ2-2; 7 bases map to TRBD2. V dropped 1 base and J dropped 4; count of bases not matched to a gene: 3. The CDR3 is 15 amino acids. Per the germline V gene, CDR1 is LNHDA and CDR2 is SQIVND (reference sequence). Written as DNA, the CDR3 is TGTGCCAGTAGTATAGTTAGCGGGTTCACCGGGGAGCTGTTTTTT. This encodes CASSIVSGFTGELFF.

The V and J genes are TRBV11-2 and TRBJ1-1; 9 nucleotides line up with TRBD1. The CDR3 covers 13 residues. Looked up from germline, CDR1 is SGHAT and CDR2 is FQNNGV. After removal of 0 bases from V and 11 bases from J, the junction contained 4 bases not matched to a gene. CDR3 residues: CASSLEGQGLAFF. CDR3 DNA: TGTGCCAGCAGCTTAGAGGGACAGGGACTCGCTTTCTTT. Combining the CDR3 with reference TRBV11-2 and TRBJ1-1 gives the whole variable domain EAGVAQSPRYKIIEKRQSVAFWCNPISGHATLYWYQQILGQGPKLLIQFQNNGVVDDSQLPKDRFSAERLKGVDSTLKIQPAKLEDSAVYLCASSLEGQGLAFFGQGTRLTVV.

Points on this clone: One end of the junction fails to match germline, which may point to a read error. V and J are TRBV4-1 and TRBJ1-6, with D perhaps TRBD1 (5 bases). Germline lookup yields CDR1 MGHRA and CDR2 YSYEKL. The CDR3 has 13 amino acids. The CDR3 sequence is CASSQDPGTQFYF. Here the CDR3 DNA reads TGCGCCAGCAGCCAAGATCCCGGGACCCAATTTTACTTT.

The chain uses TRBV7-9 and TRBJ1-3, with unresolved D. From germline, CDR1 is SEHNR and CDR2 FQNEAQ (reference sequence). The CDR3 runs 13 residues. V shed 5 bases and J shed 0 bases, with 5 bases lying between them. DNA for the CDR3: TGTGCCAGCAGCCTCTCCTCTGGAAACACCATATATTTT. Translating gives CASSLSSGNTIYF.

The V gene is TRBV5-6, the J gene TRBJ2-7; 12 nucleotides line up with TRBD1. This CDR3 comprises 16 residues. The germline V gene has CDR1 SGHDT and CDR2 YYEEEE. V was pared by 4 bases and J by 4 bases, with 9 bases of the junction left unmatched. CDR3 in DNA: TGTGCCAGCAGCATTCTTCCGGGACAGGGGGCGTACGAGCAGTACTTC. As protein: CASSILPGQGAYEQYF.